The clone carrying this T cell receptor beta chain was seen ten or more times. Its antigen is as yet unknown. As for time point: sample taken at primary tumor resection. TCRs were sequenced from unsorted whole RNA of tumor, nontumor lung or PBMC. TCRdb itself ran the 5' RACE reads through MiXCR, one entry per CDR3 protein. The sample holds 35,000 to 45,000 distinct CDR3 sequences, 5% to 6.5% seen once. This sample was taken from a study of spatial heterogeneity in lung cancer. Study summary: Averaged across combinations, each unique TCR and UMI pairing appeared more than ten times in raw reads, which were uncorrected. Study-wide points: There were more appearances of ubiquitous expanded tumor TCRs in blood at resection than at follow-up.

CDR1 LNHDA and CDR2 SQIVND come from the germline V gene (reference sequence). The J segment lost 4 bases and the V segment lost 5 bases, leaving 10 bases of the junction unmatched. The CDR3 spans 15 residues. The sequence was obtained from a female donor with early-stage non-small cell lung cancer. This rearrangement joins TRBV19 to TRBJ1-2; 7 bases are shared with TRBD1. This specimen was PBMCs, taken at surgery. DNA for the CDR3: TGTGCCAGTAGTGGGGCGGGACAGACTACCTATGGCTACACCTTC. It codes for CASSGAGQTTYGYTF.